The source of this TCR beta chain is a study of OX40 agonist ivuxolimab in advanced cancers. Looking at the study overall: Intravenous ivuxolimab at 0.01 to 10 mg/kg was given to patients every 2 weeks.

The CDR3 totals 15 residues. J gave up 3 bases and V 4 bases, and 7 bases lay outside the gene matches. Germline CDR1 SGHDT, CDR2 YYEEEE. Concerning this clone: The antigen is unknown.

The repertoire was sequenced with immunoSEQ multiplex PCR; TCRdb's copy has only in-frame clones and lacks some. In the table there are over 150,000 clones, roughly 94% of which are singletons. Samples were taken at baseline and on day 1 of cycles 4 and 7. Study-level results: The work left the antigen specificity of expanded peripheral T cells undetermined.

This material consisted of CD4+ or CD8+ T cells sorted from blood, taken in a trial of the OX40 agonist ivuxolimab. The TCR comes from an adult with an advanced solid tumor such as melanoma, head and neck, liver or kidney cancer. The rearrangement joins TRBV5-6 to TRBJ1-3; 7 bases line up with TRBD1. The CDR3 DNA sequence: TGTGCCAGCAGCCTCAGGGGGGCGCATGGAAACACCATATATTTT. Protein: CASSLRGAHGNTIYF.